Below, one T cell receptor (beta chain) is given with its context. The antigen is undetermined. The V segment lost 4 bases and the J segment 7 bases; nucleotides outside the gene matches: 8. Germline CDR1 is SGHRS and CDR2 is YFSETQ. The CDR3 totals 14 residues. Unrecorded immune exposures were likely, despite nominal health at sampling. This entry comes from a study of cytomegalovirus exposure and HLA in healthy donors. Whole-study findings and limits: Presence/absence results assume similar sequencing depth per donor, which may not hold. Researchers reported in a later analysis that a missense DCLRE1C variant was tied to TCR beta V- and J-gene trimming.

This PCR relied on a set of 60 Vbeta primers and 13 Jbeta primers. Assay: immunoSEQ multiplex PCR; the TCRdb copy retains only in-frame clones and omits some. The repertoire holds about 150,000 clones, with around 68% as singletons. The specimen was PBMCs. The rearrangement uses TRBV5-1 and TRBJ1-2; 9 bases map to TRBD1. This sequence originates from a man aged 25-45 years in good health and CMV-seronegative. The CDR3 here is CASSPAGTGCGYTF. The CDR3 nucleotides are TGCGCCAGCAGCCCGGCCGGGACAGGGTGTGGCTACACCTTC. The variable domain in full, completed from reference TRBV5-1 and TRBJ1-2, reads KAGVTQTPRYLIKTRGQQVTLSCSPISGHRSVSWYQQTPGQGLQFLFEYFSETQRNKGNFPGRFSGRQFSNSRSEMNVSTLELGDSALYLCASSPAGTGCGYTFGSGTRLTVV.